These 4 T cell receptor beta chains came from one sample sequenced in a study of blood T cell repertoires in COVID-19 (dated by TCRdb to 2019 to 2021). Library preparation was by the immunoSEQ multiplex PCR assay. The source is immuneACCESS, and TCRdb retained only in-frame sequences with V and J called. Part of the clones is not carried over; for the studies checked, unresolved V genes explain less than half of this, and the remainder is unexplained. This sample lists 52,000 or so clones; almost 85% were detected once. Around 15% of the sample is held by the ten biggest clonotypes. The sample comprised peripheral blood. These receptors were obtained from a human donor in a cohort sampled during active COVID-19.

The J gene is TRBJ2-1, the V gene TRBV29-1, with 7 bases that match TRBD2. The length of the CDR3 is 13 residues. After removal of 5 bases from V and 4 bases from J, the junction contained 5 bases not matched to a gene. From germline, CDR1 is SQVTM and CDR2 ANQGSEA. The DNA of the CDR3 is TGCAGCGTTCGGCGGGAGCGGTACAATGAGCAGTTCTTC. Translation gives CSVRRERYNEQFF.

The V and J genes are TRBV18 and TRBJ2-5; TRBD2 matches at 8 bases. The germline V gene has CDR1 KGHSH and CDR2 LQKENI. This CDR3 is 15 amino acids long. V dropped 5 bases and J dropped 2; count of bases not matched to a gene: 7. CDR3 sequence reads: CASSISGELQETQYF. CDR3 DNA sequence: TGTGCCAGCTCAATTAGCGGGGAGCTTCAAGAGACCCAGTACTTC.

This clone was detected a few times. The chain recombines TRBV9 with TRBJ1-2; D is perhaps TRBD1 (5 bases). V dropped 1 base and J dropped 7 bases, with 17 bases sitting between them. The CDR3 runs to 15 residues. Looked up from germline, CDR1 is SGDLS and CDR2 is YYNGEE. CDR3 sequence reads: CASSVSETGGGGYTF. The CDR3 nucleotides read TGTGCCAGCAGCGTATCGGAGACCGGGGGAGGTGGCTACACCTTC.

The chain uses TRBV11-2 and TRBJ2-7, with 7 bases aligning to TRBD1. The V and J ends lost 4 bases and 4 bases, in that order; junction bases with no gene match: 7. CDR3 length: 14 residues. CDR1 is SGHAT and CDR2 is FQNNGV in the germline V gene. CDR3 sequence reads: CASSYEGQFYEQYF. The DNA for the CDR3 is TGTGCCAGCAGCTACGAGGGACAGTTTTACGAGCAGTACTTC.